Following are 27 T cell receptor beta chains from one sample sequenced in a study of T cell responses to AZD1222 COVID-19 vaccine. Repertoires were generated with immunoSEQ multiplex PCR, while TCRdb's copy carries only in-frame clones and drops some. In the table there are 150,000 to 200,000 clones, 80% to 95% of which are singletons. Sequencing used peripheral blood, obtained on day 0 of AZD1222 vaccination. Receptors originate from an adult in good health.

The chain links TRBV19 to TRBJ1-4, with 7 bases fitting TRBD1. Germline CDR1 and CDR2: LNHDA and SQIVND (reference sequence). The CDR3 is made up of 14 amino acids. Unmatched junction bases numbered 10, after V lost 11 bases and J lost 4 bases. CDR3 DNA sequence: TGTGCCGCAGCGCCGGGACAGCTTAATGAAAAACTGTTTTTT. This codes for CAAAPGQLNEKLFF.

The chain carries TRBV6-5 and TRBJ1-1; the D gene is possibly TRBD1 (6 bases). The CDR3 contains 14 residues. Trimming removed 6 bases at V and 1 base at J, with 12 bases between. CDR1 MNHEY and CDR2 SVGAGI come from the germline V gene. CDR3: CASSSKGGNTEAFF. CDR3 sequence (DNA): TGTGCCAGCAGCTCGAAGGGGGGGAACACTGAAGCTTTCTTT.

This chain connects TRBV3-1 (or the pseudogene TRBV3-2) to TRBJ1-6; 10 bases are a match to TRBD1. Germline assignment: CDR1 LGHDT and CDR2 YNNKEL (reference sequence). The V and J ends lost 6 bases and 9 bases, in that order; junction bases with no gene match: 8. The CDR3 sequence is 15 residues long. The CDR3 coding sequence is TGTGCCAGCAGGGAAGTGGACAGGGGGAGTTCACCCCTCCACTTT. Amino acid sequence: CASREVDRGSSPLHF.

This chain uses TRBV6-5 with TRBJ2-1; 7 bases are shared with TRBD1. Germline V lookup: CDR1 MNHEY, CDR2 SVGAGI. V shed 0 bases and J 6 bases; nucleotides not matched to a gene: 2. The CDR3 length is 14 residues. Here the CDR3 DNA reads TGTGCCAGCAGTTACTCGGGACAGCCCAATGAGCAGTTCTTC. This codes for CASSYSGQPNEQFF.

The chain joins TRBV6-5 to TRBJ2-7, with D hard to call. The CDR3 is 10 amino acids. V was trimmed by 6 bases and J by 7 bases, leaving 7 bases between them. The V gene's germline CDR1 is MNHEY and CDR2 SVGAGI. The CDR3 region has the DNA TGTGCCAGCAGCTCGGCGGAGCAGTACTTC. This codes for CASSSAEQYF.

The DNA of the CDR3 is TGTGCCAGCAGCCACCGGACAGCCGCAACTAATGAAAAACTGTTTTTT. Its protein is CASSHRTAATNEKLFF. This chain links TRBV5-4 with TRBJ1-4, with D possibly matching TRBD1 (6 bases). The V gene lost 4 bases and the J gene lost 0 bases, with 13 bases spanning the gap. CDR1 is SGHNT, CDR2 YYREEE, per germline (reference sequence). This CDR3 has 16 amino acids.

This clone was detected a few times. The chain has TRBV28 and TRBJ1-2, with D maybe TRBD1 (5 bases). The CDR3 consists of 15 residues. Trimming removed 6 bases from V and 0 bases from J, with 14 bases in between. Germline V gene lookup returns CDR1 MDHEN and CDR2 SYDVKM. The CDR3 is CASSNSQGSNYGYTF. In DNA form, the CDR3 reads TGTGCCAGCAGCAACAGTCAGGGTTCTAACTATGGCTACACCTTC.

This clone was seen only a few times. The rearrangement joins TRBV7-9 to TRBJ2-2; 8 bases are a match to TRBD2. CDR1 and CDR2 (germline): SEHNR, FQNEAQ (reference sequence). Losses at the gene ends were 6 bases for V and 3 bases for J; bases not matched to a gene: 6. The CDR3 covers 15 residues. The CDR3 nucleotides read TGTGCCAGCAGACCGGAGCGGGGGTACACCGGGGAGCTGTTTTTT. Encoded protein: CASRPERGYTGELFF.

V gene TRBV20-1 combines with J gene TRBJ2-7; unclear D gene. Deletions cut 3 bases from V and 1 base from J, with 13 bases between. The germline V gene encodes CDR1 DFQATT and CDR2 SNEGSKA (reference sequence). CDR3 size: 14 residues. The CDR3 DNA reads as TGCAGTGCTAGTTCTCAGTCTGTTTCCTACGAGCAGTACTTC. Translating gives CSASSQSVSYEQYF.

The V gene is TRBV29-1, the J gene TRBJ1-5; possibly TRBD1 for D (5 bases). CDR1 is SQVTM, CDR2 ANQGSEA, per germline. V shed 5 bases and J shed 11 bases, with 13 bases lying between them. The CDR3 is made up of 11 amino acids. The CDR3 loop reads CSVRTTGAQHF. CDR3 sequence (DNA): TGCAGCGTTCGGACCACGGGGGCCCAGCATTTT.

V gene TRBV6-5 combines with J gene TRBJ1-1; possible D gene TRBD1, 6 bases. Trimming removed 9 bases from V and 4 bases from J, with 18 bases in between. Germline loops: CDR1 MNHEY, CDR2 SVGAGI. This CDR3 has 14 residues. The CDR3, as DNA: TGTGCCAGTCCCCCGGGGGGGGGCGCCACTGAAGCTTTCTTT. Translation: CASPPGGGATEAFF.

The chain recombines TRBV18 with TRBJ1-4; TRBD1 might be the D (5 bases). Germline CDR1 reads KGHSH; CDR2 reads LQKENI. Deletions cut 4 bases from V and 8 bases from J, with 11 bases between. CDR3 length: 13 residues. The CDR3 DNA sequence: TGTGCCAGCTCACGGGGCACGGACGAAAAACTGTTTTTT. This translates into CASSRGTDEKLFF.

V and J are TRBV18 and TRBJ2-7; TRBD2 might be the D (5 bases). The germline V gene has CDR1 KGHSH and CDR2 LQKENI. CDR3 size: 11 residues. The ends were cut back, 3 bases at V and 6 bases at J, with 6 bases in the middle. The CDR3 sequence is CASSPGVEQYF. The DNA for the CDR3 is TGTGCCAGCTCACCGGGAGTCGAGCAGTACTTC.

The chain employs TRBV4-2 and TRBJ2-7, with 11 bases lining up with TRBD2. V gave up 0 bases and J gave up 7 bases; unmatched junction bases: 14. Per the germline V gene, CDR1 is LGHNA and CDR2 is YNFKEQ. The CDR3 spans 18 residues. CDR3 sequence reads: CASSQDVAIAGGPMEQYF. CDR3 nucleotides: TGTGCCAGCAGCCAAGATGTTGCGATAGCGGGGGGGCCTATGGAGCAGTACTTC.

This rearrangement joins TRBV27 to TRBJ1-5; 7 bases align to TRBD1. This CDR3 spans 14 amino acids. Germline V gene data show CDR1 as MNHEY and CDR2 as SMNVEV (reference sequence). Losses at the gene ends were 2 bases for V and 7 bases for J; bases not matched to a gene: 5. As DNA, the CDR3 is TGTGCCAGCAGTTTACGTACAGGGGCACAGCCCCAGCATTTT. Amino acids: CASSLRTGAQPQHF.

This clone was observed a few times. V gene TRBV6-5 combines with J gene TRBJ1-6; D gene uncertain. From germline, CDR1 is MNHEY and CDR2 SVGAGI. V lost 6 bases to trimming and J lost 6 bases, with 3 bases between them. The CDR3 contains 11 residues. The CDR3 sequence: CASRSNSPLHF. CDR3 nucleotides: TGTGCCAGCAGGTCTAATTCACCCCTCCACTTT.

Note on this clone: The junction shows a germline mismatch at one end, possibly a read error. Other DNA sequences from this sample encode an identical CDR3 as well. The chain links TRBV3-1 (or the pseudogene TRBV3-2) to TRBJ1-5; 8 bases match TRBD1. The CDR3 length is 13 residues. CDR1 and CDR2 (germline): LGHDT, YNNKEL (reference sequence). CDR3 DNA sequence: TGCGCCAGCAGCCCAGGGGGCTATCAGCCCCAGCATTTT. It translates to CASSPGGYQPQHF.

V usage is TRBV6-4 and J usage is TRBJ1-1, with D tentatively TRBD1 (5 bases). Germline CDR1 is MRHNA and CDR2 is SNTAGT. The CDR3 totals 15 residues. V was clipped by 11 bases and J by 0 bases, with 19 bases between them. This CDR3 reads CASSLSWDLNTEAFF. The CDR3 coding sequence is TGTGCCTCATCCCTCTCCTGGGACCTGAACACTGAAGCTTTCTTT.

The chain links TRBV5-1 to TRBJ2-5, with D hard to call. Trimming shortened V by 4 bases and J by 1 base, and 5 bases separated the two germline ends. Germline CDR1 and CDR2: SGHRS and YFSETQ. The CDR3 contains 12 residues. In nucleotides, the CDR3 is TGCGCCAGCAGCAGATTCCAAGAGACCCAGTACTTC. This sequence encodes CASSRFQETQYF. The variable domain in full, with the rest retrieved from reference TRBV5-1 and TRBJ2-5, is KAGVTQTPRYLIKTRGQQVTLSCSPISGHRSVSWYQQTPGQGLQFLFEYFSETQRNKGNFPGRFSGRQFSNSRSEMNVSTLELGDSALYLCASSRFQETQYFGPGTRLLVL.

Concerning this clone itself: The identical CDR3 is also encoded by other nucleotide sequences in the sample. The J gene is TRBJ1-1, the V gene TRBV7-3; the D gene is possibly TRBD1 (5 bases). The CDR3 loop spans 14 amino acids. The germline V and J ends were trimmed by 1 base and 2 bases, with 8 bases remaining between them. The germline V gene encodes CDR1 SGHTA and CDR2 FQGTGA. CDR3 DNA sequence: TGTGCCAGCAGCTTAAGGGGCGCAAACACTGAAGCTTTCTTT. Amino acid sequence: CASSLRGANTEAFF.

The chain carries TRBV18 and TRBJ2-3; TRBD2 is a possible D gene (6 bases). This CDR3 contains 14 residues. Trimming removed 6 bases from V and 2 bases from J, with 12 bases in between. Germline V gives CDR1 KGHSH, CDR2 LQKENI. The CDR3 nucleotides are TGTGCCAGCTCCGGGGGACCGAACACAGATACGCAGTATTTT. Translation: CASSGGPNTDTQYF.

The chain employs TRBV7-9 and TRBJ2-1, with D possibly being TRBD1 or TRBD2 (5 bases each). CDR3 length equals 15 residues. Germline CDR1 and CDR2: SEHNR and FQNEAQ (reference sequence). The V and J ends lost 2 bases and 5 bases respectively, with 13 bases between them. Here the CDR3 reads CASSLLSGPHNEQFF. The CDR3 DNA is TGTGCCAGCAGCTTATTGTCGGGGCCGCACAATGAGCAGTTCTTC.

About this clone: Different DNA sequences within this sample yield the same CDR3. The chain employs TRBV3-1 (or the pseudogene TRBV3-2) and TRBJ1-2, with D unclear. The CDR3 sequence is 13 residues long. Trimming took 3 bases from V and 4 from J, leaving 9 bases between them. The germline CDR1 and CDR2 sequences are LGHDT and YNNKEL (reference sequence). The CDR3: CASSQALGYGYTF. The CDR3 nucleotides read TGTGCCAGCAGCCAGGCACTGGGCTATGGCTACACCTTC.

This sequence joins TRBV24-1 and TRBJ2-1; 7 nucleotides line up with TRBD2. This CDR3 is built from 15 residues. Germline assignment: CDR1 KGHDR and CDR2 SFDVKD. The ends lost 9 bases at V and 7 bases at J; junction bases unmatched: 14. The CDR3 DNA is TGTGCCACCTCATCGGGGGGAGGGGCAAATAATGAGCAGTTCTTC. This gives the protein CATSSGGGANNEQFF.

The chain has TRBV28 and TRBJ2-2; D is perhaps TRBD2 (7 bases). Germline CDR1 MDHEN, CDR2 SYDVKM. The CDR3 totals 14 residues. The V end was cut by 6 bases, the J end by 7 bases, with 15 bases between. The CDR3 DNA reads TGTGCCAGCAGACTTGGGGGGGGCAGCGGGGAGCTGTTTTTT. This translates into CASRLGGGSGELFF.

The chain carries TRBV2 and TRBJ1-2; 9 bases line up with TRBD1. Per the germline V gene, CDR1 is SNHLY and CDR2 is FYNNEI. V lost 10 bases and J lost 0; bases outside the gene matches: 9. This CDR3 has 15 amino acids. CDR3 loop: CANVDRGGANYGYTF. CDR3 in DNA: TGTGCCAACGTAGACAGGGGGGGAGCTAACTATGGCTACACCTTC.

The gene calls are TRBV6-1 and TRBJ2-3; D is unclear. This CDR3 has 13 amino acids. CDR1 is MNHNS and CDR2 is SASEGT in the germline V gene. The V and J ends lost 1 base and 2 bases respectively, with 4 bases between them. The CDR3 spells CASSEGSTDTQYF. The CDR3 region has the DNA TGTGCCAGCAGTGAAGGGTCCACAGATACGCAGTATTTT.